A selection of T cell receptor beta chains follows, all from one sample in a study of T cell responses to AZD1222 COVID-19 vaccine. Sequencing used immunoSEQ multiplex PCR; TCRdb keeps in-frame clones, though not all of them. The sample yields 150,000 to 250,000 clones, roughly nine tenths seen once. This material consisted of peripheral blood, taken 28 days after the second AZD1222 dose. The receptors shown here come from an adult who received the AZD1222 COVID-19 vaccine. CDR3s include the opening cysteine and the closing phenylalanine or tryptophan. The D gene is left open where the match is weak. The size entry is marked missing in some rows and otherwise reads once, few, many or a size class.

v_call	j_call	clone_size	d_call	cdr3_nt	cdr3_aa
TRBV5-4	TRBJ2-1	once	TRBD1	TGTGCCAGCAGCTTTCCCGGGACAGGGAACAATGAGCAGTTCTTC	CASSFPGTGNNEQFF
TRBV19	TRBJ2-1	once	.	TGTGCCAGTAGTATAGGGAGTAGTTTCAATGAGCAGTTCTTC	CASSIGSSFNEQFF
TRBV28	TRBJ2-5	.	TRBD2	TGTGCCAGCAGTGACCTCTCCGGGACTAAGGTGCAGACCCAGTACTTC	CASSDLSGTKVQTQYF
TRBV4-1	TRBJ2-7	.	TRBD2	TGCGCCAGCAGCCAAGAGGGACTAGCAGCCTACGAGCAGTACTTC	CASSQEGLAAYEQYF
TRBV7-3	TRBJ2-1	.	TRBD2	TGTGCCAGCAGCTTAATGGCGGGAGGGCGCAATGAGCAGTTCTTC	CASSLMAGGRNEQFF
TRBV6-5	TRBJ1-2	once	TRBD1	TGTGCCAGCAGTCGCGCCGGGACAGGGTTCTATGGCTACACCTTC	CASSRAGTGFYGYTF
TRBV27	TRBJ2-7	.	TRBD2	TGTGCCAGCAAGGGGAGGGGAGTGATGAGCGAGCAGTACTTC	CASKGRGVMSEQYF
TRBV4-1	TRBJ2-7	once	.	TGCGCCAGCAGCCAACGCCGGGTTTCGCACTCCTACGAGCAGTACTTC	CASSQRRVSHSYEQYF
TRBV5-5	TRBJ1-2	.	TRBD1	TGTGCCAGCAGCTCCGGGGACAGACTTCTTGACATGGCGGGCTACACCTTC	CASSSGDRLLDMAGYTF
TRBV5-4	TRBJ1-2	.	.	TGTGCCAGCAGCTTGAACGTCAGGTTAGCTAACTATGGCTACACCTTC	CASSLNVRLANYGYTF
TRBV5-1	TRBJ1-2	once	TRBD1	TGCGCCAGCAGCTCTGTTGGGACAGGAAACTATGGCTACACCTTC	CASSSVGTGNYGYTF
TRBV28	TRBJ1-2	.	TRBD1	TGTGCCAGCAGACGGACAGGGGTCAACTATGGCTACACCTTC	CASRRTGVNYGYTF
TRBV7-2	TRBJ2-7	.	.	TGTGCCAGCAGCTTTAGCGGTGCCTCCTACGAGCAGTACTTC	CASSFSGASYEQYF
TRBV2	TRBJ2-3	.	.	TGTGCCAGCAGTGAGGTTGGCGGGGCAAGCACAGATACGCAGTATTTT	CASSEVGGASTDTQYF
TRBV7-9	TRBJ1-1	.	.	TGTGCCAGCAGCCTCCGGGGGAACACTGAAGCTTTCTTT	CASSLRGNTEAFF
TRBV6-4	TRBJ2-1	.	TRBD2	TGTGCCAGCAGTGACCCGAGGACTAGCGGGAGTCCATTCTACAATGAGCAGTTCTTC	CASSDPRTSGSPFYNEQFF
TRBV6-6	TRBJ1-2	.	.	TGTGCCAGCAGTTACTCAATCGGATATGGCTACACCTTC	CASSYSIGYGYTF
TRBV19	TRBJ2-3	.	TRBD2	TGTGCCAGTAGTTCGCTAGCGGGTTATACGCAGTATTTT	CASSSLAGYTQYF
TRBV3-1/TRBV3-2	TRBJ2-1	.	.	TGTGCCAGCAGCCGAATGAGGAATGAGCAGTTCTTC	CASSRMRNEQFF
TRBV28	TRBJ1-4	.	.	TGTGCCAGCAGTTCGGCTGACACACCCGAAAAACTGTTTTTT	CASSSADTPEKLFF
TRBV2	TRBJ2-1	.	TRBD2	TGTGCCAGCCTAAGCGGGAGAGGCTACAATGAGCAGTTCTTC	CASLSGRGYNEQFF
TRBV28	TRBJ1-5	.	TRBD1	TGTGCCAGCAGTTCTCGGGACAGGGGTCTTTTTAATCAGCCCCAGCATTTT	CASSSRDRGLFNQPQHF
TRBV12-5	TRBJ1-1	.	.	TGTGCTAGTGGTACCTCACCGAACACTGAAGCTTTCTTT	CASGTSPNTEAFF
TRBV21-1	TRBJ2-7	.	.	TGTGCCAGAGGTAGCGACTCGGGCGAGCAGTACTTC	CARGSDSGEQYF
TRBV5-4	TRBJ2-7	.	.	TGTGCCAGCAGGGCCGGGATCCAAGACACCTACGAGCAGTACTTC	CASRAGIQDTYEQYF
TRBV5-1	TRBJ1-4	.	.	TGCGCCAGCAGCTTGGCCGGGGGGCTGGGTGAAAAACTGTTTTTT	CASSLAGGLGEKLFF
TRBV18	TRBJ1-5	.	.	TGTGCCAGCTCTTCCGGCACAGGGATCATTAGAAATCAGCCCCAGCATTTT	CASSSGTGIIRNQPQHF
TRBV5-1	TRBJ2-3	.	TRBD2	TGCGCCAGCAGCTTTAGCGGGAGTAGGGGAGATACGCAGTATTTT	CASSFSGSRGDTQYF
TRBV30	TRBJ2-5	.	TRBD1	TGTGCCTGGAGGGACAGGGCTGAGACCCAGTACTTC	CAWRDRAETQYF
TRBV28	TRBJ2-5	.	.	TGTGCCAGCAGTTTCGAGGGTCTAGGGGAGACCCAGTACTTC	CASSFEGLGETQYF
TRBV19	TRBJ1-2	.	.	TGTGCCAGTAGTATACTTGCGGCCAACCACGTGGGCTACACCTTC	CASSILAANHVGYTF
TRBV27	TRBJ2-7	few	.	TGTGCCAGCAGTTCCCGCATGGGGCAGGGGTCCTACGAGCAGTACTTC	CASSSRMGQGSYEQYF
TRBV27	TRBJ2-7	once	.	TGTGCCAGCAGTTTATTTGTCTCCTCCTACGAGCAGTACTTC	CASSLFVSSYEQYF
TRBV7-7	TRBJ1-5	.	.	TGTGCTAGCAGTTCGGGGAAGAGCAATCAGCCCCAGCATTTT	CASSSGKSNQPQHF
TRBV6-2/TRBV6-3	TRBJ2-7	.	.	TGTGCCAGCAGTTACTCGATTAGCGCGAACTCCTACGAGCAGTACTTC	CASSYSISANSYEQYF
TRBV7-2	TRBJ1-2	.	.	TGTGCCAGCAGGAGTCCGGACCACTATGGCTACACCTTC	CASRSPDHYGYTF
TRBV15	TRBJ1-1	.	TRBD1	TGTGCCACCAGCAGAGATCTGCGGACAGGGCCAGCTTTCTTT	CATSRDLRTGPAFF
TRBV9	TRBJ2-7	.	.	TGTGCCAGCAGCTCATCCGGGACGGGCCTCTACGAGCAGTACTTC	CASSSSGTGLYEQYF
TRBV28	TRBJ1-2	.	.	TGTGCCAGCAGTTTATACTACAGGCCTAACTATGGCTACACCTTC	CASSLYYRPNYGYTF
TRBV6-5	TRBJ2-1	.	TRBD2	TGTGCCAGCAGTAGTTTAGCGGGAGGGAACAATGAGCAGTTCTTC	CASSSLAGGNNEQFF
TRBV6-6	TRBJ1-6	once	.	TGTGCCAGCAAGGGGGACGGGGGGAATAATTCACCCCTCCACTTT	CASKGDGGNNSPLHF
TRBV9	TRBJ2-1	few	TRBD2	TGTGCCAGCAGCGTAGTCCCGAGCGGGGGGGAGCAGTTCTTC	CASSVVPSGGEQFF
TRBV30	TRBJ2-1	.	.	TGTGCCTGGAGTGTTCGCGGTGAGCAGTTCTTC	CAWSVRGEQFF